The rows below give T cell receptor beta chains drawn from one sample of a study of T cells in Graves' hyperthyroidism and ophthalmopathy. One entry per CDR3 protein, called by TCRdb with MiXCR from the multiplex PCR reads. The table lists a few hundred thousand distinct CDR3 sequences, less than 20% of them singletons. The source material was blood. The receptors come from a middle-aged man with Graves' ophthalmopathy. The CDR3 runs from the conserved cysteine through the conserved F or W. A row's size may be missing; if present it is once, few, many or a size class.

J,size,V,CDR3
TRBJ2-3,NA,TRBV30,CAWSVLAGSNTQYF
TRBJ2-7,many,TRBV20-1,CSLLPRTYPYEQYF
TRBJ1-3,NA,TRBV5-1,CASSRDRVGGNTIYF
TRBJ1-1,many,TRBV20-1,CSARGPGGLNTEAFF
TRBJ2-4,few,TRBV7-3,CASSQNSPGQGNIQYF
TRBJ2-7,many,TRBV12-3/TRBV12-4,CASSLGPPGGTSSEQYF
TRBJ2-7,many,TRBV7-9,CASSLDQSYEQYF
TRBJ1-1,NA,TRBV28,CAGSPSGGITEAFF
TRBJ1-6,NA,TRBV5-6,CASSLEAFTNSPLHF
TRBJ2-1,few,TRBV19,CASSIYASGVQGDEQFF
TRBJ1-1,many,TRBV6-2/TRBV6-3,CASSYSTRAFF
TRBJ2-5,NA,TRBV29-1,CSVELRVQETQYF
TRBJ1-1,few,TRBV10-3,CAISDLPGPRPDTEAFF
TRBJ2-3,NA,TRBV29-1,CSAGQGATRTDTQYF
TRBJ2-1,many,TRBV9,CASSVGVAGWTEQFF
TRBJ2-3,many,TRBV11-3,CASSPGQQYTDTQYF
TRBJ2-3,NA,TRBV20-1,CSARDQASSDTQYF
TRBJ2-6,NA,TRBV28,CASSWQGRANVLTF
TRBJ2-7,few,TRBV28,CASSQETYEQYF
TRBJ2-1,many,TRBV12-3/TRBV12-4,CASSSRLAGANEQFF
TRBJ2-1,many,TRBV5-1,CASKQAPGLANNEQFF
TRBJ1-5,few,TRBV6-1,CASSSTPWGNQPQHF
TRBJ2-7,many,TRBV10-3,CAISESGLAGDEQYF
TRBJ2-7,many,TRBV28,CASHSDRGYEQYF
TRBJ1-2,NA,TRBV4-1,CASSQDRRIDGYTF
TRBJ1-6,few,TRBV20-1,CSASARGGNNSPLHF
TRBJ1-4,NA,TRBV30,CAWTPVRAGEKLFF
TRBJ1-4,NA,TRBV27,CASRSQGINSKLFF
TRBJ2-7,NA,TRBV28,CASRTDRGAYEQYF
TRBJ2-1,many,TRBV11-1,CASSSPRSYNEQFF
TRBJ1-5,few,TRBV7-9,CASSSDNQPQHF
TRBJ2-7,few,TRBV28,CASSLITPYEQYF
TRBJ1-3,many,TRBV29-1,CSAAPSAGGNTIYF
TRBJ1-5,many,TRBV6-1,CASSGVDRASSNQPQHF
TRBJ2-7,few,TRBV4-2,CASSQDRSGRASYEQYF
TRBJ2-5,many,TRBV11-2,CASSSGYQETQYF
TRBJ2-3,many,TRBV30,CAWSVGAQNTDTQYF
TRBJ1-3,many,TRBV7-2,CASSRDSYSGNTIYF
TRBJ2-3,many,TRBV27,CASTQSGGRGMSNLDTQYF
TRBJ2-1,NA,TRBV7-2,CASSSTSGRGNKQFF
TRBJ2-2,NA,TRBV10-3,CAIRLLDTGELFF
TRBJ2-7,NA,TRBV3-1,CASSRSTGQEQYF
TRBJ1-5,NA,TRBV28,CASSPDRINQPQHF
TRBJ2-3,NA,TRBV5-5,CASSVEIAGGPGMQYF
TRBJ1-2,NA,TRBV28,CASSLATALLNYGYTF
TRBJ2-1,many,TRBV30,CAWSITSGSGNEQFF
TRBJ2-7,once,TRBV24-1,CATRGQGTSEQYF